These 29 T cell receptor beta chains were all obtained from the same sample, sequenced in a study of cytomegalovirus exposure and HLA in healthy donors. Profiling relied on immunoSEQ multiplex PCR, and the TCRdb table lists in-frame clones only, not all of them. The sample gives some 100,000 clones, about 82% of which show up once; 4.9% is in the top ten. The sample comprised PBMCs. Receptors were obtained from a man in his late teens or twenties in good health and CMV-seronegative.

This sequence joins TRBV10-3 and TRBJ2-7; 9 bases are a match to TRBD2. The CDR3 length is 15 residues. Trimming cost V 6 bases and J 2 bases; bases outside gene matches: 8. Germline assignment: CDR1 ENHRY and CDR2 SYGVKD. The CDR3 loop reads CAISVRTSDTYEQYF. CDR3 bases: TGTGCCATCAGCGTTAGGACTAGCGATACCTACGAGCAGTACTTC.

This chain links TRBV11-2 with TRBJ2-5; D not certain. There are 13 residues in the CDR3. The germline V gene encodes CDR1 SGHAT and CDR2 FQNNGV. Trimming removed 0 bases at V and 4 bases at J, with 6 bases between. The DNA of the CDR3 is TGTGCCAGCAGCTTAGAATGGAGAGAGACCCAGTACTTC. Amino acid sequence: CASSLEWRETQYF.

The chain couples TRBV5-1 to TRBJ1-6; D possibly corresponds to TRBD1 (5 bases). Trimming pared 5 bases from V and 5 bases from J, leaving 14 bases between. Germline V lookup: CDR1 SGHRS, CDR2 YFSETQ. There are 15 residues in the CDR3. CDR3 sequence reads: CASSAVGLDNSPLHF. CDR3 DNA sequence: TGCGCCAGCAGTGCCGTGGGACTGGATAATTCACCCCTCCACTTT. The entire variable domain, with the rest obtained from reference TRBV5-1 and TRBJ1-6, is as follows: KAGVTQTPRYLIKTRGQQVTLSCSPISGHRSVSWYQQTPGQGLQFLFEYFSETQRNKGNFPGRFSGRQFSNSRSEMNVSTLELGDSALYLCASSAVGLDNSPLHFGNGTRLTVT.

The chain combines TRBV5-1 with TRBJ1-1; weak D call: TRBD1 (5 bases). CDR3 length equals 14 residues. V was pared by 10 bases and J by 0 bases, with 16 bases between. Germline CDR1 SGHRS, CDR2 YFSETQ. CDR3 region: CAVKQVPMNTEAFF. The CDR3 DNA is TGCGCCGTGAAACAGGTTCCCATGAACACTGAAGCTTTCTTT.

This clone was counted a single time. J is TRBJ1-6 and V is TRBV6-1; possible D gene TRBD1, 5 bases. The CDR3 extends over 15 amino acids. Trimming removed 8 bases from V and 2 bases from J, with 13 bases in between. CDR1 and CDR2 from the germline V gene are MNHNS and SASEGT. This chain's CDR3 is CASGDSSPYNSPLHF. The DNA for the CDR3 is TGTGCCAGCGGCGACAGTTCACCCTATAATTCACCCCTCCACTTT.

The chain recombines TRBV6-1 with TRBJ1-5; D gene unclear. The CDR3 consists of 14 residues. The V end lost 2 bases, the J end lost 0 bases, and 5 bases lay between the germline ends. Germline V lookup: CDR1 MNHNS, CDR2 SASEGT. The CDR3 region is CASSERSSNQPQHF. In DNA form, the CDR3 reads TGTGCCAGCAGTGAACGGAGTAGCAATCAGCCCCAGCATTTT.

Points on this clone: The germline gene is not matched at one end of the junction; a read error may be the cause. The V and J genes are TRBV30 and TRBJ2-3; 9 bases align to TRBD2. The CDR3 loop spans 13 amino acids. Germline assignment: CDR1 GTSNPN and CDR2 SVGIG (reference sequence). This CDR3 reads CAWNSGRIDTQYF. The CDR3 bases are TGTGCTTGGAACAGCGGGAGGATAGATACGCAGTATTTT.

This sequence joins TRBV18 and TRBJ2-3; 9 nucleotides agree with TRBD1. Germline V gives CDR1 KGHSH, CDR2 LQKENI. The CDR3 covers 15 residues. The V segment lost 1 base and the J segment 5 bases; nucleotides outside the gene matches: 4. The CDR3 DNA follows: TGTGCCAGCTCACCACGGGACAGGGAAAAAGATACGCAGTATTTT. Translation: CASSPRDREKDTQYF.

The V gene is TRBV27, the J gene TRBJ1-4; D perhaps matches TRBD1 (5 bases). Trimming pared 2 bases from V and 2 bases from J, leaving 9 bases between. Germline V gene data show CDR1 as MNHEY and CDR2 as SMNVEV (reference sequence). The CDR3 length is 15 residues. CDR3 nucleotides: TGTGCCAGCAGTTTAGTCAGGGTCACTAATGAAAAACTGTTTTTT. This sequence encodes CASSLVRVTNEKLFF.

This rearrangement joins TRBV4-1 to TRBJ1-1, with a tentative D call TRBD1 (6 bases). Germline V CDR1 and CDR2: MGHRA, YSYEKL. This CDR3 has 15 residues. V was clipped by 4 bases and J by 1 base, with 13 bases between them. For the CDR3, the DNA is TGCGCCAGCAGCCTCACGGACAGAAAGAACACTGAAGCTTTCTTT. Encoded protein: CASSLTDRKNTEAFF.

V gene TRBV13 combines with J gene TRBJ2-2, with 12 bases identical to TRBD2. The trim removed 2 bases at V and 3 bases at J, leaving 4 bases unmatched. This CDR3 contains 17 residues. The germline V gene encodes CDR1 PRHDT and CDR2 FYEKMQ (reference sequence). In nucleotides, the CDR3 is TGTGCCAGCAGCTTACGCCGACTAGCGGGGGACACCGGGGAGCTGTTTTTT. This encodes CASSLRRLAGDTGELFF.

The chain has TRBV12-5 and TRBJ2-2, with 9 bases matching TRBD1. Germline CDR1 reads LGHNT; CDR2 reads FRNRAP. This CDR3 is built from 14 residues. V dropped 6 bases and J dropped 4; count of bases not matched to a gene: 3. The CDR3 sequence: CASGVQGATGELFF. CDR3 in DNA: TGTGCTAGTGGGGTACAGGGGGCCACCGGGGAGCTGTTTTTT.

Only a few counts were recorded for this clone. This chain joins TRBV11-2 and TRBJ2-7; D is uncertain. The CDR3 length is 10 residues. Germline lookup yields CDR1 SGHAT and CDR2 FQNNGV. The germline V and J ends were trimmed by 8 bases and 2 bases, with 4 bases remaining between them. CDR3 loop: CASGAYEQYF. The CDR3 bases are TGTGCCAGCGGAGCCTACGAGCAGTACTTC.

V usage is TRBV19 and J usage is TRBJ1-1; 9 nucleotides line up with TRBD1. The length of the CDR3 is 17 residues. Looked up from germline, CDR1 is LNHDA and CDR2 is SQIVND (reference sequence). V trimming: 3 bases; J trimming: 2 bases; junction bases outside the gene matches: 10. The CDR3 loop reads CASSIVPGQGRNTEAFF. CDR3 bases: TGTGCCAGTAGTATCGTCCCGGGACAGGGCAGAAACACTGAAGCTTTCTTT.

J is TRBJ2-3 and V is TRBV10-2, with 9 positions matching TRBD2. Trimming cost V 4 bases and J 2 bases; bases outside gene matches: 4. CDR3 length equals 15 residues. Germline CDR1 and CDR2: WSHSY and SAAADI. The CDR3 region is CASSVASGNTDTQYF. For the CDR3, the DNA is TGCGCCAGCAGTGTTGCTAGCGGGAACACAGATACGCAGTATTTT.

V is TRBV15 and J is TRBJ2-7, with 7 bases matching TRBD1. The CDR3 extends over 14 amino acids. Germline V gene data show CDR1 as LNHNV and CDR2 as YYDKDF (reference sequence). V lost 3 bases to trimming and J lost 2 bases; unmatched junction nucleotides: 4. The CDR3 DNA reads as TGTGCCACCAGCAGGGGGGACAGCCCCTACGAGCAGTACTTC. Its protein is CATSRGDSPYEQYF. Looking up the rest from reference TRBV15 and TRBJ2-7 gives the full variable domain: DAMVIQNPRYQVTQFGKPVTLSCSQTLNHNVMYWYQQKSSQAPKLLFHYYDKDFNNEADTPDNFQSRRPNTSFCFLDIRSPGLGDTAMYLCATSRGDSPYEQYFGPGTRLTVT.

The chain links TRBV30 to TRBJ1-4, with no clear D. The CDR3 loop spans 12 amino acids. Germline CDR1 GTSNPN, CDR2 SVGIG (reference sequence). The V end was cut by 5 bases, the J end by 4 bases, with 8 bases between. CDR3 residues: CAWGQSNEKLFF. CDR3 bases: TGTGCCTGGGGGCAGAGTAATGAAAAACTGTTTTTT.

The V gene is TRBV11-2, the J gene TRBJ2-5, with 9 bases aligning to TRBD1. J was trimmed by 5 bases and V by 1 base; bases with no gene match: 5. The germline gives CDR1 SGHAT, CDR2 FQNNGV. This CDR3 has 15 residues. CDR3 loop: CASSLGTGVRETQYF. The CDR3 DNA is TGTGCCAGCAGCTTAGGGACAGGGGTGAGGGAGACCCAGTACTTC.

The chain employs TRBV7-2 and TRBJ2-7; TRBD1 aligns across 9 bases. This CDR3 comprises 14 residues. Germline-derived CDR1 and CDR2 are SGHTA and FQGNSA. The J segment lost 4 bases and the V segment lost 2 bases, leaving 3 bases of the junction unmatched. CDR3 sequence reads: CASSLTGGLYEQYF. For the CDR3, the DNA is TGTGCCAGCAGCTTAACAGGGGGCTTATACGAGCAGTACTTC.

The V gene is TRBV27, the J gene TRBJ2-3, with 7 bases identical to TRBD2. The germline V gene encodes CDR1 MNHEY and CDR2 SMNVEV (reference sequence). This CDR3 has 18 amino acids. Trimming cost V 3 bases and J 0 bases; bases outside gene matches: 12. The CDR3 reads CASSFLIRTSASTDTQYF. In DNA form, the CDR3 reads TGTGCCAGCAGTTTTCTAATTAGGACTAGTGCTAGCACAGATACGCAGTATTTT.

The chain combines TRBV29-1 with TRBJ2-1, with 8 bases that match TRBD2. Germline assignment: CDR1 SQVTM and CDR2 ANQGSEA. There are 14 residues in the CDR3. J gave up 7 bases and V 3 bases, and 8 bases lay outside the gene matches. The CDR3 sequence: CSVDGGRIRNEQFF. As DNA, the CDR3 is TGCAGCGTTGACGGCGGGAGGATCCGTAATGAGCAGTTCTTC.

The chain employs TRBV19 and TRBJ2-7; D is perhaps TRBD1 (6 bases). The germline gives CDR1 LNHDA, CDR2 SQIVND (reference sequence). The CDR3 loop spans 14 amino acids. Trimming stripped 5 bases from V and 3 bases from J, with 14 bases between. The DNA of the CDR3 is TGTGCCAGTAGTTATGGGGGCAAAAACTACGAGCAGTACTTC. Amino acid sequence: CASSYGGKNYEQYF.

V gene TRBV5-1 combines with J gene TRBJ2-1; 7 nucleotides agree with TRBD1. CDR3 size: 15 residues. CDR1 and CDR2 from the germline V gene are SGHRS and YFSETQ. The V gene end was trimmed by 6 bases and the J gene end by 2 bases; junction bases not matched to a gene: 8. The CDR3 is CASKVGTAPYNEQFF. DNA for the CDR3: TGCGCCAGCAAGGTCGGGACAGCCCCCTACAATGAGCAGTTCTTC.

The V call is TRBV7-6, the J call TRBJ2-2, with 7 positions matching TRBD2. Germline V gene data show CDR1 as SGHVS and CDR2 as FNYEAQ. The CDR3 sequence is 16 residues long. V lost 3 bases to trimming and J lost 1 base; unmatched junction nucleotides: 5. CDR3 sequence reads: CASSLGTTQNTGELFF. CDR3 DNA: TGTGCCAGCAGCTTGGGGACTACCCAGAACACCGGGGAGCTGTTTTTT.

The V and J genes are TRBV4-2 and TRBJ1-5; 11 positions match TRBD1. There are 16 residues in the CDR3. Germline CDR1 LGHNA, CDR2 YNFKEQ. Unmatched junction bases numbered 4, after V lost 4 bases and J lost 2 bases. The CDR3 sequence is CASSLGTGGGNQPQHF. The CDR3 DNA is TGTGCCAGCAGCCTTGGGACAGGGGGAGGCAATCAGCCCCAGCATTTT.

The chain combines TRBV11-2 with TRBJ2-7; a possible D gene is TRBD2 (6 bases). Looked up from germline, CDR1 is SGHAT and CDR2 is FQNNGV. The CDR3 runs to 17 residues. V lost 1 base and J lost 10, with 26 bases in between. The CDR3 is CASSLAAGKDTLREQYF. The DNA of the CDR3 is TGTGCCAGCAGCTTAGCGGCGGGAAAGGATACTCTACGAGAACAGTACTTC.

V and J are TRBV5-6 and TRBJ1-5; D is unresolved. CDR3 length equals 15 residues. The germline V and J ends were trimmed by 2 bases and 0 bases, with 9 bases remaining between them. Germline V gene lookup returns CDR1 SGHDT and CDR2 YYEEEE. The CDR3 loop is CASSFWSYSNQPQHF. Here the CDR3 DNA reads TGTGCCAGCAGCTTCTGGAGTTATAGCAATCAGCCCCAGCATTTT. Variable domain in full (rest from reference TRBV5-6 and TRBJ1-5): DAGVTQSPTHLIKTRGQQVTLRCSPKSGHDTVSWYQQALGQGPQFIFQYYEEEERQRGNFPDRFSGHQFPNYSSELNVNALLLGDSALYLCASSFWSYSNQPQHFGDGTRLSIL.

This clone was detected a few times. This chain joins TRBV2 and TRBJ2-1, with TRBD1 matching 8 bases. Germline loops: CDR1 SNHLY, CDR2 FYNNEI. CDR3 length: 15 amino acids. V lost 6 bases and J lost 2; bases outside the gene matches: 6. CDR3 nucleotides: TGTGCCAGCAGACCGGACAGGGTCACCTACAATGAGCAGTTCTTC. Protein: CASRPDRVTYNEQFF.

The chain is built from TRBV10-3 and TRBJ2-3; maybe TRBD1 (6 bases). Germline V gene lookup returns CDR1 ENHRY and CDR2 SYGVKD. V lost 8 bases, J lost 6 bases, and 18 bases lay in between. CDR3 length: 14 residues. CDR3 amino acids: CAISNVGGRDTQYF. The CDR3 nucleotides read TGTGCCATCTCAAATGTTGGGGGCCGGGATACGCAGTATTTT.